This T cell receptor (beta chain) is from a study of monozygotic twins with inflammatory bowel disease. Study-level points and caveats: Healthy co-twins showed greater TCRbeta diversity (inverse Simpson) than IBD patients.

Of note for this clonotype: The antigen is undetermined.

Germline CDR1 DFQATT, CDR2 SNEGSKA (reference sequence). This CDR3 comprises 14 residues. Total RNA, at 3,500 to 4,000 ng, went into every TCR library. UMIs bearing a 6-nucleotide sample barcode were added through template switching. Using the 5' RACE reads, TCRdb records one entry per CDR3 protein without DNA. This sample's table has nearly 450,000 distinct CDR3 sequences. The sample comprised blood. This TCR came from a human donor with ulcerative colitis or Crohn's disease, or a healthy co-twin of an affected twin (not recorded which). The V gene is TRBV20-1, the J gene TRBJ1-6; no DNA is available, so the TRBD1 call from TCRdb remains unchecked. CDR3 region: CSAQLTGEQSPLHF.